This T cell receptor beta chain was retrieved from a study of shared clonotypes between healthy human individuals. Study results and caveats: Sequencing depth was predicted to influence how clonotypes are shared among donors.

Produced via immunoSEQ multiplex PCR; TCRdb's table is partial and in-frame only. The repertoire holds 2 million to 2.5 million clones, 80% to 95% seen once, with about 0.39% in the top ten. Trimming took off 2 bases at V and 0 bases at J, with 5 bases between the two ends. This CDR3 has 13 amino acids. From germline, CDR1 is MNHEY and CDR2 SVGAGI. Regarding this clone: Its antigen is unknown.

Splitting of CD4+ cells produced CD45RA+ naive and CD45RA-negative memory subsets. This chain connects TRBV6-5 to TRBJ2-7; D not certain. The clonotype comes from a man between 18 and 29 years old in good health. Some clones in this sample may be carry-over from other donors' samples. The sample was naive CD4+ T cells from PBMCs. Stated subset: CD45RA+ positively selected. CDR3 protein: CASSYDLSYEQYF. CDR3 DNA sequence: TGTGCCAGCAGTTACGACCTCTCCTACGAGCAGTACTTC.